Listed here are 8 T cell receptor beta chains from one sample, sequenced in a study of blood T cell repertoires in COVID-19. The data were produced by immunoSEQ multiplex PCR, yet TCRdb's version contains in-frame clones alone and is incomplete. Of just under 90,000 clones in the sample, nearly 90% were seen once. The specimen sequenced was peripheral blood. The receptors here all came from a woman at least 80 years old with acute or convalescent COVID-19.

This sequence joins TRBV5-1 and TRBJ2-2, with D maybe TRBD2 (6 bases). Germline CDR1 is SGHRS and CDR2 is YFSETQ. V was shortened by 5 bases and J by 0 bases, with 11 bases between the two germline ends. CDR3 length equals 15 residues. This CDR3 reads CASREGSTNTGELFF. In DNA, the CDR3 is TGCGCCAGCAGGGAGGGATCAACGAACACCGGGGAGCTGTTTTTT.

J is TRBJ1-2 and V is TRBV7-2, with 10 bases matching TRBD1. The J segment lost 6 bases and the V segment lost 4 bases, leaving 5 bases of the junction unmatched. This CDR3 is built from 14 residues. Germline V lookup: CDR1 SGHTA, CDR2 FQGNSA. The CDR3 DNA reads TGTGCCAGCAGCTCCCCGGGACAGGGGAATGGCTACACCTTC. Its protein product is CASSSPGQGNGYTF.

The chain combines TRBV11-3 with TRBJ1-1; D perhaps matches TRBD1 (6 bases). CDR1 and CDR2 (germline): SGHNT, YENEEA. The CDR3 contains 14 residues. Trimming pared 2 bases from V and 4 bases from J, leaving 11 bases between. The CDR3 here is CASSLQGQSTEAFF. DNA of the CDR3: TGTGCCAGCAGCTTACAGGGGCAAAGCACTGAAGCTTTCTTT.

The CDR3 loop reads CASSYDRIGTSGWNNEQFF. The CDR3 nucleotides read TGTGCCAGCAGTTATGATCGAATCGGGACTAGCGGGTGGAACAATGAGCAGTTCTTC. V and J are TRBV6-2 or TRBV6-3 and TRBJ2-1; the match to TRBD2 covers 12 bases. The CDR3 totals 19 residues. Germline lookup yields CDR1 MNHEY and CDR2 SVGEGT. V lost 3 bases to trimming and J lost 5 bases; unmatched junction nucleotides: 14.

This clone has more than one count but fewer than ten. The rearrangement links TRBV2 to TRBJ1-6, with D tentatively TRBD1 (5 bases). CDR1 and CDR2 (germline): SNHLY, FYNNEI. The V and J ends lost 0 bases and 10 bases respectively, with 13 bases between them. The length of the CDR3 is 15 residues. CDR3 sequence: CASSEALRGVSPLHF. The CDR3 DNA reads as TGTGCCAGCAGTGAAGCGCTTCGGGGGGTCTCACCCCTCCACTTT.

This chain uses TRBV30 with TRBJ2-7; the D is unclear. Trimming cost V 1 base and J 6 bases, with 10 bases left between them. The germline CDR1 and CDR2 sequences are GTSNPN and SVGIG (reference sequence). The CDR3 runs 12 residues. CDR3 nucleotides: TGTGCCTGGAGTGAATTAGGAGTCGAGCAGTACTTC. It translates to CAWSELGVEQYF. The variable domain in full, with the rest retrieved from reference TRBV30 and TRBJ2-7, is SQTIHQWPATLVQPVGSPLSLECTVEGTSNPNLYWYRQAAGRGLQLLFYSVGIGQISSEVPQNLSASRPQDRQFILSSKKLLLSDSGFYLCAWSELGVEQYFGPGTRLTVT.

The rearrangement joins TRBV6-2 or TRBV6-3 to TRBJ2-2; 12 bases agree with TRBD2. The CDR3 has 17 residues. The junction had 6 bases not matched to a gene; V was cut back by 2 bases and J by 5 bases. Germline-derived CDR1 and CDR2 are MNHEY and SVGEGT. The CDR3 DNA reads as TGTGCCAGCAGTTACCTAGCGGGGGGGCCAGGAACCGGGGAGCTGTTTTTT. This translates into CASSYLAGGPGTGELFF.

The rearrangement uses TRBV18 and TRBJ1-6; TRBD1 matches 8 bases. J gave up 0 bases and V 4 bases, and 5 bases lay outside the gene matches. CDR1 is KGHSH, CDR2 LQKENI, per germline. The CDR3 is 17 residues long. DNA of the CDR3: TGTGCCAGCTCACTGGGACAGGCTAGCTCCTATAATTCACCCCTCCACTTT. Its protein is CASSLGQASSYNSPLHF.